This T cell receptor beta chain was captured in a study of T cells after yellow fever vaccination. Findings and limits, study-wide: Abundant clonotypes from the bulk population could get into FACS-sorted repertoires as contaminants.

This clonotype was seen many times. Antigen specificity is unknown. CDR3 length: 15 residues. Germline V CDR1 and CDR2: MGHRA, YSYEKL. V dropped 1 base and J dropped 7; count of bases not matched to a gene: 9. One entry per CDR3 protein results from TCRdb running MiXCR on the 5' RACE reads. The sample comprises a few hundred thousand distinct CDR3 sequences, around 20% of which are singletons, and over 15% rests with the top ten. The chain joins TRBV4-1 to TRBJ2-7, with 8 bases matching TRBD2. Specimen: PBMCs, collected before the yellow fever booster vaccination. The clonotype originates from a man aged 18 to 29 who received the YFV17D yellow fever vaccine. The CDR3 protein is CASSQVARGGKEQYF. The CDR3 DNA reads as TGCGCCAGCAGCCAAGTAGCTCGGGGGGGCAAAGAGCAGTACTTC.